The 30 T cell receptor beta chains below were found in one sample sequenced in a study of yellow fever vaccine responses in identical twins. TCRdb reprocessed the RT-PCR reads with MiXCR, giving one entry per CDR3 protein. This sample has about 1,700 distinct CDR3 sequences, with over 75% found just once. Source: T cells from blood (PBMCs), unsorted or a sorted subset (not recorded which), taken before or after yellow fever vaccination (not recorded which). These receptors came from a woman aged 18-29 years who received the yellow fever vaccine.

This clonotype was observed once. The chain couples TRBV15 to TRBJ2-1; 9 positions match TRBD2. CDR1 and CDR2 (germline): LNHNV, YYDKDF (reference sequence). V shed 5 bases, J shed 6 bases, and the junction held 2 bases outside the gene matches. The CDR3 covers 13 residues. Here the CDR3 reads CATSGLASNEQFF. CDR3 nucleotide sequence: TGTGCCACCAGCGGACTAGCGAGCAATGAGCAGTTCTTC.

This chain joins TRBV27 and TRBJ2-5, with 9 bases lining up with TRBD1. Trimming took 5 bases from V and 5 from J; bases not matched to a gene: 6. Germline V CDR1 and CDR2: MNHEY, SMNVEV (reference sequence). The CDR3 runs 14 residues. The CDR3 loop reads CASSLRTGVETQYF. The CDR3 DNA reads TGTGCCAGCAGTCTCAGGACAGGGGTTGAGACCCAGTACTTC.

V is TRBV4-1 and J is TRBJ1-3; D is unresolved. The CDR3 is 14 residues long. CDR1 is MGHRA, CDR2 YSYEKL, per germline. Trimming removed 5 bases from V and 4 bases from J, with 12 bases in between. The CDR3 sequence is CASSAPIAGNTIYF. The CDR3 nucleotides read TGCGCCAGCAGCGCCCCCATTGCGGGAAACACCATATATTTT.

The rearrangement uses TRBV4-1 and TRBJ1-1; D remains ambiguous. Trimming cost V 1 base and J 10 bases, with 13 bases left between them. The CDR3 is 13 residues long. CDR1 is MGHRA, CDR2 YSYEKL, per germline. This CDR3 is CASSQAPDPGAFF. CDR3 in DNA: TGCGCCAGCAGCCAAGCCCCGGACCCGGGAGCTTTCTTT.

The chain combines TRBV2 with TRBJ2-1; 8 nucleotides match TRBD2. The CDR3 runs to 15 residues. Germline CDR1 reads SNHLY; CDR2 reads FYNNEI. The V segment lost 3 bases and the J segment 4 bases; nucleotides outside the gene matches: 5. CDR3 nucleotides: TGTGCCAGCAGTGACCTAGCGGGTCAATACAATGAGCAGTTCTTC. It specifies CASSDLAGQYNEQFF.

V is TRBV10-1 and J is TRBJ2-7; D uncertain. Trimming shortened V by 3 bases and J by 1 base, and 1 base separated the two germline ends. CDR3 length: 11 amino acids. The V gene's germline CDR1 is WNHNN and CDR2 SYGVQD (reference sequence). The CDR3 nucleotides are TGCGCCAGCAGTGATTCCTACGAGCAGTACTTC. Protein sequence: CASSDSYEQYF.

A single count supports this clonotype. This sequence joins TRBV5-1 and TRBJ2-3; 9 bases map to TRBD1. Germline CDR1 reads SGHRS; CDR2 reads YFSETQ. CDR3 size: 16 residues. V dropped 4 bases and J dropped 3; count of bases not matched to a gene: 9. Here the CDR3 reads CASSRSGTGKTDTQYF. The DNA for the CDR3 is TGCGCCAGCAGCAGGTCCGGGACAGGGAAGACAGATACGCAGTATTTT.

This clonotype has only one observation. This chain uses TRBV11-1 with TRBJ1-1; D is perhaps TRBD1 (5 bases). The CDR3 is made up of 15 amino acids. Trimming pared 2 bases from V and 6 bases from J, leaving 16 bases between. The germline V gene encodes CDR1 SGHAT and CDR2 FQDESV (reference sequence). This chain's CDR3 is CASSLSLGVRPEAFF. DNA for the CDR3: TGTGCCAGCAGCTTATCTCTGGGGGTTCGGCCTGAAGCTTTCTTT.

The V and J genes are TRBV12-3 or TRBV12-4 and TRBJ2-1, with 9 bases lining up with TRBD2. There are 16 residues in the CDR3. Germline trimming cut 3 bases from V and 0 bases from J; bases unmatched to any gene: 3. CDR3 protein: CASSLSGGSSYNEQFF. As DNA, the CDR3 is TGTGCCAGCAGTTTGAGCGGGGGGAGCTCCTACAATGAGCAGTTCTTC.

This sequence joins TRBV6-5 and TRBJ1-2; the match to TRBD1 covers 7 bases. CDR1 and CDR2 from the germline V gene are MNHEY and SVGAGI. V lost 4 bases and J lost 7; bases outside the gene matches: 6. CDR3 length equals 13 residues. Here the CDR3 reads CASSFDRAVGYTF. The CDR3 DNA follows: TGTGCCAGCAGTTTCGACAGGGCTGTTGGCTACACCTTC.

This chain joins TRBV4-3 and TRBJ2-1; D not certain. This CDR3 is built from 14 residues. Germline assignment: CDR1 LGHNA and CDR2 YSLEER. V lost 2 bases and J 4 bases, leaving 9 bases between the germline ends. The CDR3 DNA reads TGCGCCAGCAGCCAAAAAGTTTTATACAATGAGCAGTTCTTC. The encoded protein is CASSQKVLYNEQFF.

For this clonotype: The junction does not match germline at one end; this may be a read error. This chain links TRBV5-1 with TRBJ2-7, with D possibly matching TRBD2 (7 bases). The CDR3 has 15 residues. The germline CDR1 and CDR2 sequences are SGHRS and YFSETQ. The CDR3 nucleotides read TGCGCCAGCAGTTTGGGAGGGACATCCGCCTACGAGCAGTACTTC. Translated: CASSLGGTSAYEQYF.

The DNA for the CDR3 is TGCGCCAGCAGTGAGCTCTGCAGGCCCTGGCCCTACGAGCAGTACTTC. Amino acids: CASSELCRPWPYEQYF. The rearrangement joins TRBV10-1 to TRBJ2-7; D gene unclear. Germline V gene sequence: CDR1 WNHNN, CDR2 SYGVQD (reference sequence). Trimming shortened V by 2 bases and J by 2 bases, and 16 bases separated the two germline ends. The CDR3 loop spans 16 amino acids.

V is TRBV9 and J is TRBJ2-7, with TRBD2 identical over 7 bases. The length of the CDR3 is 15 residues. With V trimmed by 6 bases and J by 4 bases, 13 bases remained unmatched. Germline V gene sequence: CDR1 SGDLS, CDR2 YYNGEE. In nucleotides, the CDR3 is TGTGCCAGCAACCCCTCCGGGACTACGGGTTACGAGCAGTACTTC. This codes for CASNPSGTTGYEQYF.

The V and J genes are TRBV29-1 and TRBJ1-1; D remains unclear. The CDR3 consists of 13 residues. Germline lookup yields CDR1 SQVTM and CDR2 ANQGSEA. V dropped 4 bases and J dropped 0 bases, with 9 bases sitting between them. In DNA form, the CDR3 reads TGCAGCGTTGGGGAGGGCTTGAACACTGAAGCTTTCTTT. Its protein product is CSVGEGLNTEAFF. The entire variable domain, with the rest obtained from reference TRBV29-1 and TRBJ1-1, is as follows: SAVISQKPSRDICQRGTSLTIQCQVDSQVTMMFWYRQQPGQSLTLIATANQGSEATYESGFVIDKFPISRPNLTFSTLTVSNMSPEDSSIYLCSVGEGLNTEAFFGQGTRLTVV.

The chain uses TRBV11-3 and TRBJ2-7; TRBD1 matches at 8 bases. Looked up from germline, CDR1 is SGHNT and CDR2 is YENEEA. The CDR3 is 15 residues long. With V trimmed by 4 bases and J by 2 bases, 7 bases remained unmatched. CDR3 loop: CASSSRQGIPYEQYF. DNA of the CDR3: TGTGCCAGCAGCTCAAGACAGGGGATACCCTACGAGCAGTACTTC.

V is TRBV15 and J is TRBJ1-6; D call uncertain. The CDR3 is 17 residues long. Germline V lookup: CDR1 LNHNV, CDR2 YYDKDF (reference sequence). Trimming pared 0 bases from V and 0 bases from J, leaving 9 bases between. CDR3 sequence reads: CATSRDRRSSYNSPLHF. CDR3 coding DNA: TGTGCCACCAGCAGAGATCGGAGGAGCTCCTATAATTCACCCCTCCACTTT.

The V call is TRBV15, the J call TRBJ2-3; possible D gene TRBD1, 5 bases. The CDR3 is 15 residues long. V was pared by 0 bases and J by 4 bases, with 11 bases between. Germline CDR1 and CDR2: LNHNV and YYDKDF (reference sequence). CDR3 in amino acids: CATSRDLGAADTQYF. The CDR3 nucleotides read TGTGCCACCAGCAGAGATCTTGGGGCGGCAGATACGCAGTATTTT.

The CDR3 protein is CATSIEVDYEQYF. CDR3 DNA: TGTGCCACCAGCATAGAGGTAGACTACGAGCAGTACTTC. This sequence joins TRBV15 and TRBJ2-7; D not certain. Trimming took off 4 bases at V and 3 bases at J, with 10 bases between the two ends. CDR3 length: 13 amino acids. Germline V gene sequence: CDR1 LNHNV, CDR2 YYDKDF (reference sequence).

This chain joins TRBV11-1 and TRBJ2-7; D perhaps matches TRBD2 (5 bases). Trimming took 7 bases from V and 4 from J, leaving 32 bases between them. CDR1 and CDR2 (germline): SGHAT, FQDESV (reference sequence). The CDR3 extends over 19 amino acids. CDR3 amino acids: CASTGSPLSLRGREYEQYF. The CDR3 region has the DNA TGTGCCAGCACCGGTTCTCCTCTTAGCCTCCGGGGAAGAGAGTACGAGCAGTACTTC. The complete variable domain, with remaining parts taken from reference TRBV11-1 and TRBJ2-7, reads EAEVAQSPRYKITEKSQAVAFWCDPISGHATLYWYRQILGQGPELLVQFQDESVVDDSQLPKDRFSAERLKGVDSTLKIQPAELGDSAMYLCASTGSPLSLRGREYEQYFGPGTRLTVT.

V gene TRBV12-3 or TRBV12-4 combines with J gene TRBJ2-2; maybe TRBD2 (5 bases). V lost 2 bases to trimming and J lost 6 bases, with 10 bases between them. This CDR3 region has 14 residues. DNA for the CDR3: TGTGCCAGCAGTTTATCTCAGCGGTCCGGGGAGCTGTTTTTT. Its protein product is CASSLSQRSGELFF.

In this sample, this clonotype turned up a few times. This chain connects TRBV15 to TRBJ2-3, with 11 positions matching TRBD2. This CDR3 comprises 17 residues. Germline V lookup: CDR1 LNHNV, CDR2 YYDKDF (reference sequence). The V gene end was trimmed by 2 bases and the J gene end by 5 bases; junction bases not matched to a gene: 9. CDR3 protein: CATSRPQELAGEDTQYF. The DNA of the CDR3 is TGTGCCACCAGCAGACCCCAGGAACTAGCGGGAGAAGATACGCAGTATTTT.

CDR3 sequence: CASYDSYEQYF. The CDR3 region has the DNA TGTGCCAGCTACGACTCCTACGAGCAGTACTTC. The chain is built from TRBV2 and TRBJ2-7; D is uncertain. Trimming cost V 8 bases and J 0 bases, with 5 bases left between them. This CDR3 comprises 11 residues. Germline lookup yields CDR1 SNHLY and CDR2 FYNNEI. The full variable domain, its missing parts supplied by reference TRBV2 and TRBJ2-7, is EPEVTQTPSHQVTQMGQEVILRCVPISNHLYFYWYRQILGQKVEFLVSFYNNEISEKSEIFDDQFSVERPDGSNFTLKIRSTKLEDSAMYFCASYDSYEQYFGPGTRLTVT.

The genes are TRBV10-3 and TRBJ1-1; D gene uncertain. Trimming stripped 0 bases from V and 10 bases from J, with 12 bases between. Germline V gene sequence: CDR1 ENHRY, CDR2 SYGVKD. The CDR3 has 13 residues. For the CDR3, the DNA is TGTGCCATCAGTGAGTCGCCAACCCGCGGAGCTTTCTTT. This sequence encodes CAISESPTRGAFF.

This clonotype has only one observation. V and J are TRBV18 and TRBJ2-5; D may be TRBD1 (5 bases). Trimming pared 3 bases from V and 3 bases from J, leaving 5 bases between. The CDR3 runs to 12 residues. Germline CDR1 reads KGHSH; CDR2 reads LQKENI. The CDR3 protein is CASSPTEETQYF. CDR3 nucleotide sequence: TGTGCCAGCTCACCGACAGAAGAGACCCAGTACTTC.

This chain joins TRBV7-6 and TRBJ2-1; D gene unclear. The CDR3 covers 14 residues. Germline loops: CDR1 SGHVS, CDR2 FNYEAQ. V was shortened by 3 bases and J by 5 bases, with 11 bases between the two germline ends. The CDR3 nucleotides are TGTGCCAGCAGCTTGGTGCCTACGCACAATGAGCAGTTCTTC. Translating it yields CASSLVPTHNEQFF.

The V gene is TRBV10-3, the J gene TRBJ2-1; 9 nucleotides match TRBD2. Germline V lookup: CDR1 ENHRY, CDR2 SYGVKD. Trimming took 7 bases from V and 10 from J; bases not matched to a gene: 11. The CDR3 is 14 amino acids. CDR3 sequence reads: CAITKDIAGDEQFF. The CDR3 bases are TGTGCCATCACCAAGGACATAGCGGGAGACGAGCAGTTCTTC.

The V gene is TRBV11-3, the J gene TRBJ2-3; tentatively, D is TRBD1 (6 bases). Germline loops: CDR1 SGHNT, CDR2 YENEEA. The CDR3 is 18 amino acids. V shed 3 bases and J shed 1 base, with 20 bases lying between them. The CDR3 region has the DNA TGTGCCAGCAGCTTTCGCGAGCTGGGGGCAATCGGCACAGATACGCAGTATTTT. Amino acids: CASSFRELGAIGTDTQYF.

The DNA for the CDR3 is TGTGCCAGCAGAGCCTCTACCCTTTGGACAGGAGACACTGAAGCTTTCTTT. This codes for CASRASTLWTGDTEAFF. J is TRBJ1-1 and V is TRBV6-4; 7 bases align to TRBD1. The germline gives CDR1 MRHNA, CDR2 SNTAGT. The V segment lost 6 bases and the J segment 3 bases; nucleotides outside the gene matches: 16. The CDR3 is 17 amino acids.

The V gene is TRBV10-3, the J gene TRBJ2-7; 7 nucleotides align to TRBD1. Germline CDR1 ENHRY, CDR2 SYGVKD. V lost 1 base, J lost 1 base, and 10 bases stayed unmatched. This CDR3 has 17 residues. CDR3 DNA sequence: TGTGCCATCAGTGAGTTAAGTTCCGGGACAGCTTCCTACGAGCAGTACTTC. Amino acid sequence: CAISELSSGTASYEQYF.